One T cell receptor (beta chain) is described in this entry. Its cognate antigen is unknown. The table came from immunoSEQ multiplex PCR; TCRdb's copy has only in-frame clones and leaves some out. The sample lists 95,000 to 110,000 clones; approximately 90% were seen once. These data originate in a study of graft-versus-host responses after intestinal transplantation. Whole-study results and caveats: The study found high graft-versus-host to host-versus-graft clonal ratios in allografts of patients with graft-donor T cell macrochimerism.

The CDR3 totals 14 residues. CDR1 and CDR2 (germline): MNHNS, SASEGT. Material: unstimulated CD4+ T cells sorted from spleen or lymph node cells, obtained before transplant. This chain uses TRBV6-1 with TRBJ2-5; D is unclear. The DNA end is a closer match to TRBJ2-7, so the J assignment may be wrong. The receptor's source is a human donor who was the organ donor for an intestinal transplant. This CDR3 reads CASSEYVSHYEQYF. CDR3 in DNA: TGTGCCAGCAGTGAATACGTCTCACACTACGAGCAGTACTTC.